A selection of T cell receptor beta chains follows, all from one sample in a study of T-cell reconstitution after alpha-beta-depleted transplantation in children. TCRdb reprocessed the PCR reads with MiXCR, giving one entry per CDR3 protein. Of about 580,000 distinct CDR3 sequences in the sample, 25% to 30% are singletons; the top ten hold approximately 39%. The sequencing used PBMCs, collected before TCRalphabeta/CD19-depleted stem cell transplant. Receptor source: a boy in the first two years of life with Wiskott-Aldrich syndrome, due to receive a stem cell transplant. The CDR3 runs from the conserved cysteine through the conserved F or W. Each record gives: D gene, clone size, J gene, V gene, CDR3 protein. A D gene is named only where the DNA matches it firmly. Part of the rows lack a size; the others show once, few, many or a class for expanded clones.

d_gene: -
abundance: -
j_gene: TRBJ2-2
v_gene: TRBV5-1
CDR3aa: CASSLESGGRTGELFF

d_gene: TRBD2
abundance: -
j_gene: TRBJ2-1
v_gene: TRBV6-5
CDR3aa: CASSYSSGNLYNEQFF

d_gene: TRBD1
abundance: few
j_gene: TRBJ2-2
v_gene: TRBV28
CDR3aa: CASRRDSWTGELFF

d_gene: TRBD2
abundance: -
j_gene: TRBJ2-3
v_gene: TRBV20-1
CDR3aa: CSARTSGRTDTQYF

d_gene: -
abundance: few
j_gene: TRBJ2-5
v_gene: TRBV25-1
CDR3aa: CASSGRRRGTQYF

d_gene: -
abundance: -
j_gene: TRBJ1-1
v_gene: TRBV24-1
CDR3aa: CATSKGGMNTEAFF

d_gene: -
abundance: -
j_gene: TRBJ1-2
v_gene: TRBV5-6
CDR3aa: CASSSFKGYTF

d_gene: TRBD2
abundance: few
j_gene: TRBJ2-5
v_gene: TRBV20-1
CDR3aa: CSVTSGAQETQYF

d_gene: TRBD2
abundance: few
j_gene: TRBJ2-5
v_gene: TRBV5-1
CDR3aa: CASSFFAGEETQYF

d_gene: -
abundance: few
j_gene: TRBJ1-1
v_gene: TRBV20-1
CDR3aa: CSAARGLRDTEAFF

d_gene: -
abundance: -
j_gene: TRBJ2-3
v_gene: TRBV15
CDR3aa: CATSRDPRRTDTQYF

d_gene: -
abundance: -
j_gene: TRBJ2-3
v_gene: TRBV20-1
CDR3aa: CSARDLPNTDTQYF

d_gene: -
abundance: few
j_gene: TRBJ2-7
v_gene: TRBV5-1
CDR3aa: CASSRLGSSPYEQYF

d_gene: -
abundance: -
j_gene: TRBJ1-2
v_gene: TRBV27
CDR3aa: CASSLRPHSVGYTF

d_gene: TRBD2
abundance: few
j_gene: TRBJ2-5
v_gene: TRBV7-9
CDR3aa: CASSLTGTSGSAQYF

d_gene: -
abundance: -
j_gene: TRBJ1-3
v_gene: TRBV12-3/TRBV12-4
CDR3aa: CASGPMGNTIYF

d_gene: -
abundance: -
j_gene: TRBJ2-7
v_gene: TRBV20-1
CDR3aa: CSAIGTQYEQYF

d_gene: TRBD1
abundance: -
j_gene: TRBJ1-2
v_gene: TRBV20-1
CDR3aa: CSASFPGQNYGYTF

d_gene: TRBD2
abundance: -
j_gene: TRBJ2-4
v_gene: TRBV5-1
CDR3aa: CASSLEVAGARTTAKNIQYF

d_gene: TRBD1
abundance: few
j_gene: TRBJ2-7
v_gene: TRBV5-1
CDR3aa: CASSLDRGNSYEQYF

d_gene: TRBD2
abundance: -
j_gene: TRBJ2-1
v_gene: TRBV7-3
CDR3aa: CASSLRGGRLYNEQFF

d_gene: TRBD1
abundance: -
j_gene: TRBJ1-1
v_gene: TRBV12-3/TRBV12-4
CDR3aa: CASRRTGPTEAFF

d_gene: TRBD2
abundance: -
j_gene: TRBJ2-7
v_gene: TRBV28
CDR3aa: CASSLFGRRLYEQYF

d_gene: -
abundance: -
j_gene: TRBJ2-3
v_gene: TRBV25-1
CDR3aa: CASQPATRELDTQYF

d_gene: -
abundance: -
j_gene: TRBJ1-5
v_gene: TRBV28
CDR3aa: CASRPAGQARRPQHF